This T cell receptor beta chain was sequenced during a study of cytomegalovirus exposure and HLA in healthy donors. Per the germline V gene, CDR1 is SGHTA and CDR2 is FQGNSA. The V gene end was trimmed by 5 bases and the J gene end by 6 bases; junction bases not matched to a gene: 11. This CDR3 region has 16 residues. At the time of sampling, donors were nominally healthy, though unrecorded immune exposures were likely. Researchers ran the PCR with 60 Vbeta and 13 Jbeta primers. Original data processing: A later analysis counted 65 million to 90 million unique TCR beta chains, some 12 million shared. Sequencing used immunoSEQ multiplex PCR; TCRdb keeps in-frame clones, though not all of them. The V and J calls and clone size are taken from that table; D and trimming were inferred from the DNA. The sample holds 100,000 to 150,000 clones, 70% to 90% seen once. This clone was observed a single time. The antigen remains unidentified.

Regarding the study as a whole: The study dropped some indistinguishable V segments, TRBV6-2 and TRBV6-3 among them.

The chain joins TRBV7-2 to TRBJ2-2; 8 nucleotides match TRBD1. The sample comprised PBMCs. This TCR was sampled from a boy between 5 and 17 years old in good health and CMV-seronegative. As DNA, the CDR3 is TGTGCCAGCAGCCGAAGGACTCCACAGGGGGCCGGGGAGCTGTTTTTT. Protein sequence: CASSRRTPQGAGELFF.